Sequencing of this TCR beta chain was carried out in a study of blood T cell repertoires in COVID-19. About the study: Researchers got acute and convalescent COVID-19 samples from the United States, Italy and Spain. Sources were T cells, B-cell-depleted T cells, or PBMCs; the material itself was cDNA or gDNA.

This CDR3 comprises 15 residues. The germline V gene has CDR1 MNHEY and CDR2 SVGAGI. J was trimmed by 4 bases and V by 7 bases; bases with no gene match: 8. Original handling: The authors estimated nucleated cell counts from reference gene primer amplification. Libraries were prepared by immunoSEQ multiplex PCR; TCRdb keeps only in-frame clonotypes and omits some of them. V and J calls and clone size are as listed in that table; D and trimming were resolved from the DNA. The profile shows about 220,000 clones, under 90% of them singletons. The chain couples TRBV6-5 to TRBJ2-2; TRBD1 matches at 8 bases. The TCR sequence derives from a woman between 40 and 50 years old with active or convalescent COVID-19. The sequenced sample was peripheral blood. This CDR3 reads CASTPRTGSTGELFF. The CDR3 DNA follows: TGTGCCAGCACCCCCCGGACAGGGAGCACCGGGGAGCTGTTTTTT.